Each of the 2 T cell receptor beta chains below was sequenced from the same sample in a study of Ad26.COV2.S vaccination and SARS-CoV-2 variants. Using immunoSEQ multiplex PCR, the repertoire was profiled, and TCRdb retains in-frame clones only, with some absent. The sample lists 500,000 or so clones; roughly 87% were seen once. Treatment noted: roughly 18 received Ad26.COV2.S at low or high dose, single or two shots; about 5 received placebo; per-sample allocation not given. The investigators took samples on day 63 after the first vaccine or placebo injection. Sequencing used peripheral blood, obtained in a trial of Ad26.COV2.S vaccine versus placebo. The source of these receptors is a person aged 18 to 65 who received the Ad26.COV2.S COVID-19 vaccine or a placebo.

The chain is built from TRBV10-3 and TRBJ1-1; D might be TRBD1 (5 bases). V lost 6 bases and J lost 1, with 9 bases in between. The CDR3 spans 13 residues. Per germline, CDR1 ENHRY and CDR2 SYGVKD. The CDR3 sequence: CAISAGRNTEAFF. For the CDR3, the DNA is TGTGCCATCAGCGCGGGACGGAACACTGAAGCTTTCTTT.

The chain is built from TRBV5-1 and TRBJ2-2; perhaps TRBD2 as D (5 bases). The V end lost 0 bases, the J end lost 0 bases, and 9 bases lay between the germline ends. The CDR3 is 16 amino acids. Looked up from germline, CDR1 is SGHRS and CDR2 is YFSETQ. CDR3 DNA sequence: TGCGCCAGCAGCTTGGCCGGGGAATCGAACACCGGGGAGCTGTTTTTT. It is translated as CASSLAGESNTGELFF.